The present T cell receptor (beta chain) was sequenced within a study of immune characterization of retroperitoneal liposarcoma. This CDR3 has 11 residues. V shed 0 bases and J shed 6 bases, with 1 base lying between them. Germline V CDR1 and CDR2: KGHDR, SFDVKD. Each CDR3 protein is one row after TCRdb ran MiXCR on the PCR reads. The sample holds around 2,600 distinct CDR3 sequences; approximately 20% are singletons and the top ten take about a tenth. Sequencing used tumor tissue. The chain is built from TRBV24-1 and TRBJ1-2; no clear D. This sequence was found in a male donor with retroperitoneal liposarcoma. Here the CDR3 reads CATSDLHGYTF. The CDR3 DNA follows: TGTGCCACCAGTGATTTGCATGGCTACACCTTC.